The 8 T cell receptor beta chains in this list originate from one sample, sequenced in a study of cytomegalovirus exposure and HLA in healthy donors. Profiling relied on immunoSEQ multiplex PCR, and the TCRdb table lists in-frame clones only, not all of them. The sample shows some 120,000 clones, roughly 90% of them seen only once. The sequenced sample was PBMCs. The receptors were sampled from a man younger than 45 in good health and CMV-seronegative.

The genes are TRBV7-6 and TRBJ1-1; possible D gene TRBD1, 5 bases. The CDR3 length is 16 residues. CDR1 is SGHVS and CDR2 is FNYEAQ in the germline V gene. The ends were cut back, 5 bases at V and 0 bases at J, with 16 bases in the middle. CDR3 protein: CASSRDRMRMNTEAFF. The CDR3, as DNA: TGTGCCAGCAGCCGAGACAGAATGCGAATGAACACTGAAGCTTTCTTT.

This clone has just a few counts. This chain links TRBV5-1 with TRBJ1-2; 8 bases fit TRBD1. Germline CDR1 SGHRS, CDR2 YFSETQ. The CDR3 totals 13 residues. With 4 bases clipped from V and 3 bases from J, the junction kept 2 bases outside the gene matches. CDR3 sequence: CASSLDRDYGYTF. The CDR3 DNA reads TGCGCCAGCAGCCTGGACAGGGACTATGGCTACACCTTC.

This clone occurred once. The chain combines TRBV9 with TRBJ2-3, with TRBD2 identical over 13 bases. The CDR3 is made up of 18 amino acids. The V segment lost 0 bases and the J segment 3 bases; nucleotides outside the gene matches: 7. Germline V gene sequence: CDR1 SGDLS, CDR2 YYNGEE. The CDR3 loop reads CASSVGPLAGGKTDTQYF. The CDR3 region has the DNA TGTGCCAGCAGCGTAGGACCACTAGCGGGAGGGAAGACAGATACGCAGTATTTT.

This clone came up once. The CDR3 region is CASSDTRVGNQPQHF. CDR3 nucleotides: TGTGCCAGCAGTGATACCAGGGTCGGCAATCAGCCCCAGCATTTT. This chain links TRBV6-1 with TRBJ1-5, with D tentatively TRBD1 (5 bases). Germline V gene lookup returns CDR1 MNHNS and CDR2 SASEGT. With 3 bases removed from V and 2 bases from J, the gap between germline ends came to 11 bases. The CDR3 consists of 15 residues.

The chain recombines TRBV6-1 with TRBJ2-7; TRBD2 might be the D (5 bases). Germline CDR1 reads MNHNS; CDR2 reads SASEGT. The CDR3 is made up of 14 amino acids. The V end lost 0 bases, the J end lost 4 bases, and 10 bases lay between the germline ends. The CDR3 sequence is CASSEAVREYEQYF. CDR3 sequence (DNA): TGTGCCAGCAGTGAAGCTGTTAGGGAGTACGAGCAGTACTTC.

This clone is a singleton in its sample. The V gene is TRBV7-3, the J gene TRBJ2-3; 8 bases fit TRBD2. With V trimmed by 0 bases and J by 4 bases, 3 bases remained unmatched. There are 15 residues in the CDR3. Germline lookup yields CDR1 SGHTA and CDR2 FQGTGA. The CDR3 DNA sequence: TGTGCCAGCAGCTTAACTAGCGGGATGCCAGATACGCAGTATTTT. Translating it yields CASSLTSGMPDTQYF. Full variable domain (outside the CDR3, taken from reference TRBV7-3 and TRBJ2-3): GAGVSQTPSNKVTEKGKYVELRCDPISGHTALYWYRQSLGQGPEFLIYFQGTGAADDSGLPNDRFFAVRPEGSVSTLKIQRTERGDSAVYLCASSLTSGMPDTQYFGPGTRLTVL.

The V and J genes are TRBV5-5 and TRBJ2-7; D is ambiguous. Germline V gene sequence: CDR1 SGHKS, CDR2 YYEKEE (reference sequence). V lost 0 bases to trimming and J lost 7 bases, with 20 bases between them. This CDR3 region has 16 residues. CDR3 DNA sequence: TGTGCCAGCAGCTTGGACGGGTCCCTACCTAGTAGGGAGCAGTACTTC. Amino acids: CASSLDGSLPSREQYF. The variable domain in full, completed from reference TRBV5-5 and TRBJ2-7, reads DAGVTQSPTHLIKTRGQQVTLRCSPISGHKSVSWYQQVLGQGPQFIFQYYEKEERGRGNFPDRFSARQFPNYSSELNVNALLLGDSALYLCASSLDGSLPSREQYFGPGTRLTVT.

The J gene is TRBJ2-1, the V gene TRBV21-1; the D segment call TRBD2 is taken from the table without a DNA check. TRBV21-1 is deemed a pseudogene. This CDR3 contains 17 residues. The CDR3 loop reads CASSTRLAGGSYNEQFF. CDR3 nucleotides: TGTGCCAGCAGCACAAGACTAGCGGGGGGCTCCTACAATGAGCAGTTCTTC.